The 32 T cell receptor beta chains presented below share a single source sample, sequenced in a study of blood T cell repertoires in COVID-19. Produced via immunoSEQ multiplex PCR; TCRdb's table is partial and in-frame only. The sample has 250,000 or so clones, about 89% seen once; the top ten hold over 2%. The sequenced material came from PBMCs or T cells enriched from blood (not recorded which). These TCRs come from a woman aged 18-30 years who had recovered from COVID-19.

V is TRBV7-3 and J is TRBJ2-1; D gene uncertain. The length of the CDR3 is 18 residues. The V and J ends lost 2 bases and 0 bases respectively, with 17 bases between them. Germline V CDR1 and CDR2: SGHTA, FQGTGA. CDR3 bases: TGTGCCAGCAGCTTAGTAGGATCTGGGTGGGCCTCCTACAATGAGCAGTTCTTC. Protein sequence: CASSLVGSGWASYNEQFF.

The chain carries TRBV7-3 and TRBJ2-5, with D tentatively TRBD1 (6 bases). Trimming took 5 bases from V and 5 from J, leaving 12 bases between them. CDR1 SGHTA and CDR2 FQGTGA come from the germline V gene. The CDR3 extends over 13 amino acids. CDR3 DNA: TGTGCCAGCAGCCCCCTCAGGGGTGAGACCCAGTACTTC. Encoded protein: CASSPLRGETQYF.

This chain links TRBV19 with TRBJ1-3, with D possibly matching TRBD1 (5 bases). CDR3 size: 17 residues. CDR1 and CDR2 from the germline V gene are LNHDA and SQIVND (reference sequence). The ends were cut back, 8 bases at V and 0 bases at J, with 20 bases in the middle. The DNA for the CDR3 is TGTGCCAGTTCAGGTCAGGGCAGGGCCTTCTCTGGAAACACCATATATTTT. As protein: CASSGQGRAFSGNTIYF.

The CDR3 is CSVTDGANVLTF. The CDR3 nucleotides are TGCAGCGTTACAGATGGGGCCAACGTCCTGACTTTC. V gene TRBV29-1 combines with J gene TRBJ2-6; D remains ambiguous. Trimming removed 5 bases at V and 3 bases at J, with 5 bases between. The CDR3 contains 12 residues. Germline V gene lookup returns CDR1 SQVTM and CDR2 ANQGSEA.

This clone was picked up a small number of times. The chain employs TRBV2 and TRBJ1-5; no clear D gene. V lost 7 bases, J lost 1 base, and 8 bases lay in between. The CDR3 sequence is 13 residues long. Germline lookup yields CDR1 SNHLY and CDR2 FYNNEI. The CDR3 DNA sequence: TGTGCCAGCAATGGTCAGAGCAATCAGCCCCAGCATTTT. This translates into CASNGQSNQPQHF.

This clone has just one count. The chain employs TRBV7-3 and TRBJ2-7, with 10 bases identical to TRBD2. The J segment lost 0 bases and the V segment lost 1 base, leaving 3 bases of the junction unmatched. Germline values: CDR1 SGHTA, CDR2 FQGTGA. This CDR3 comprises 16 residues. The CDR3 region has the DNA TGTGCCAGCAGCTTAAGTCGGACTAGCGGCTCCTACGAGCAGTACTTC. This translates into CASSLSRTSGSYEQYF.

This clone was found once. The genes are TRBV6-5 and TRBJ1-6; 9 nucleotides align to TRBD1. CDR3 length equals 14 residues. The trim removed 8 bases at V and 1 base at J, leaving 0 bases unmatched. Per the germline V gene, CDR1 is MNHEY and CDR2 is SVGAGI. CDR3 protein: CASGQGSYNSPLHF. The CDR3 region has the DNA TGTGCCAGCGGACAGGGGTCCTATAATTCACCCCTCCACTTT.

This chain links TRBV19 with TRBJ1-1; the D gene is possibly TRBD1 (6 bases). The V gene's germline CDR1 is LNHDA and CDR2 SQIVND (reference sequence). V gave up 5 bases and J gave up 3 bases, with 13 bases separating them. The CDR3 sequence is 14 residues long. The CDR3 DNA reads as TGTGCCAGTAGTCTGACGGGGGGCTACACTGAAGCTTTCTTT. Encoded protein: CASSLTGGYTEAFF.

This chain uses TRBV7-8 with TRBJ1-1; D not certain. The V gene's germline CDR1 is SGHVS and CDR2 FQNEAQ. The V end lost 2 bases, the J end lost 5 bases, and 9 bases lay between the germline ends. The CDR3 sequence is 13 residues long. CDR3 region: CASSLPLSTEAFF. The CDR3 DNA follows: TGTGCCAGCAGCTTACCCCTCTCGACTGAAGCTTTCTTT.

The chain combines TRBV6-1 with TRBJ1-5; 8 bases fit TRBD1. This CDR3 has 17 amino acids. The trim removed 2 bases at V and 1 base at J, leaving 7 bases unmatched. Germline lookup yields CDR1 MNHNS and CDR2 SASEGT. The CDR3 loop is CASSERRDRRSNQPQHF. The CDR3 DNA sequence: TGTGCCAGCAGTGAAAGGCGGGACAGGAGAAGCAATCAGCCCCAGCATTTT.

This clone has a single count. The CDR3 loop reads CASSQPLTSGSYTGELFF. The CDR3 DNA follows: TGCGCCAGCAGCCAGCCCTTGACTAGCGGGTCTTACACCGGGGAGCTGTTTTTT. The chain uses TRBV4-1 and TRBJ2-2; the match to TRBD2 covers 10 bases. The CDR3 loop spans 18 amino acids. Trimming at V came to 3 bases and at J to 3 bases, leaving 10 bases not matched to a gene. Germline CDR1 is MGHRA and CDR2 is YSYEKL.

This clone was counted a few times. The V call is TRBV7-9, the J call TRBJ2-7, with D possibly matching TRBD1 (5 bases). The V gene's germline CDR1 is SEHNR and CDR2 FQNEAQ (reference sequence). Trimming shortened V by 5 bases and J by 0 bases, and 14 bases separated the two germline ends. CDR3 length: 15 amino acids. CDR3 DNA: TGTGCCAGCAGCACAGTGGTTACAGGCTCCTACGAGCAGTACTTC. Its translation: CASSTVVTGSYEQYF. The complete variable domain, with remaining parts taken from reference TRBV7-9 and TRBJ2-7, reads DTGVSQNPRHKITKRGQNVTFRCDPISEHNRLYWYRQTLGQGPEFLTYFQNEAQLEKSRLLSDRFSAERPKGSFSTLEIQRTEQGDSAMYLCASSTVVTGSYEQYFGPGTRLTVT.

This rearrangement joins TRBV5-4 to TRBJ2-2, with a weak D call TRBD1 (5 bases). The CDR3 loop spans 13 amino acids. Trimming cost V 5 bases and J 6 bases, with 11 bases left between them. CDR1 and CDR2 from the germline V gene are SGHNT and YYREEE (reference sequence). CDR3 protein: CASRGRLAGELFF. CDR3 nucleotide sequence: TGTGCCAGCAGGGGGCGGCTGGCCGGGGAGCTGTTTTTT.

This sequence joins TRBV12-3 or TRBV12-4 and TRBJ2-5; D ambiguous. This CDR3 region has 12 residues. V lost 5 bases, J lost 0 bases, and 4 bases lay in between. The DNA for the CDR3 is TGTGCCAGCAGTCTACACCAAGAGACCCAGTACTTC. Translated: CASSLHQETQYF.

The V call is TRBV5-6, the J call TRBJ2-2; D is uncertain. The CDR3 is 14 amino acids. The germline V gene encodes CDR1 SGHDT and CDR2 YYEEEE. V lost 3 bases to trimming and J lost 4 bases, with 10 bases between them. In nucleotides, the CDR3 is TGTGCCAGCAGCTCTACTACTTCCACCGGGGAGCTGTTTTTT. This sequence encodes CASSSTTSTGELFF.

The chain has TRBV6-2 or TRBV6-3 and TRBJ2-1, with D tentatively TRBD2 (6 bases). The CDR3 loop spans 15 amino acids. With 1 base removed from V and 4 bases from J, the gap between germline ends came to 11 bases. Germline V gives CDR1 MNHEY, CDR2 SVGEGT. The CDR3 bases are TGTGCCAGCAGTTACTTCGGTAGCGGATACAATGAGCAGTTCTTC. Translation: CASSYFGSGYNEQFF.

This clone was seen more than once but under ten times. J is TRBJ2-7 and V is TRBV11-2; 9 bases line up with TRBD1. This CDR3 is built from 13 residues. The ends lost 3 bases at V and 4 bases at J; junction bases unmatched: 1. Germline loops: CDR1 SGHAT, CDR2 FQNNGV. Written as DNA, the CDR3 is TGTGCCAGCAGCTTGGGGACAGGGTACGAGCAGTACTTC. Its protein product is CASSLGTGYEQYF.

The chain uses TRBV20-1 and TRBJ1-3; the D is unclear. Germline V gene lookup returns CDR1 DFQATT and CDR2 SNEGSKA (reference sequence). There are 11 residues in the CDR3. V was pared by 6 bases and J by 4 bases, with 7 bases between. CDR3 bases: TGCAGTGCGCAAACAGGAAACACCATATATTTT. Translation: CSAQTGNTIYF.

The chain employs TRBV5-1 and TRBJ2-1, with a weak D call TRBD1 (6 bases). Germline V gene data show CDR1 as SGHRS and CDR2 as YFSETQ. Trimming removed 4 bases at V and 7 bases at J, with 9 bases between. The CDR3 is made up of 12 amino acids. The DNA of the CDR3 is TGCGCCAGCAGCCCAGGGGTGAATGAGCAGTTCTTC. This encodes CASSPGVNEQFF.

A single count supports this clone. The V call is TRBV6-5, the J call TRBJ2-7; D may be TRBD2 (5 bases). The CDR3 is 15 residues long. The germline V gene encodes CDR1 MNHEY and CDR2 SVGAGI. Trimming took 6 bases from V and 2 from J, leaving 17 bases between them. The CDR3 DNA is TGTGCCAGCAGCCAGCAACGCTACGGGACCTACGAGCAGTACTTC. Amino acid sequence: CASSQQRYGTYEQYF.

This clone rates as medium-sized. V and J are TRBV7-6 and TRBJ2-7, with D tentatively TRBD2 (6 bases). The CDR3 loop spans 14 amino acids. Germline-derived CDR1 and CDR2 are SGHVS and FNYEAQ. V dropped 5 bases and J dropped 6 bases, with 17 bases sitting between them. CDR3 in amino acids: CASSPTGVGGEQYF. In DNA, the CDR3 is TGTGCCAGCAGCCCCACCGGGGTGGGGGGCGAGCAGTACTTC.

The chain uses TRBV7-2 and TRBJ2-7, with TRBD1 matching 8 bases. The CDR3 consists of 14 residues. V trimming: 7 bases; J trimming: 5 bases; junction bases outside the gene matches: 10. The germline CDR1 and CDR2 sequences are SGHTA and FQGNSA. The CDR3 is CASIRQGIRDEQYF. CDR3 nucleotide sequence: TGTGCCAGCATCCGACAGGGGATCCGAGACGAGCAGTACTTC.

The chain has TRBV5-1 and TRBJ2-1; perhaps TRBD2 as D (7 bases). V shed 2 bases and J shed 10 bases, with 13 bases lying between them. Germline V gene data show CDR1 as SGHRS and CDR2 as YFSETQ. The CDR3 has 13 residues. CDR3 residues: CASSFGLGGEQFF. The CDR3 DNA is TGCGCCAGCAGCTTCGGACTAGGGGGGGAGCAGTTCTTC.

The chain combines TRBV28 with TRBJ2-4, with 7 bases identical to TRBD1. V shed 6 bases and J 0 bases; nucleotides not matched to a gene: 5. Germline V CDR1 and CDR2: MDHEN, SYDVKM. This CDR3 region has 15 residues. For the CDR3, the DNA is TGTGCCAGCAGCCTAACAGGGGTAGCCAAAAACATTCAGTACTTC. This codes for CASSLTGVAKNIQYF.

V gene TRBV9 combines with J gene TRBJ2-5, with D perhaps matching TRBD1 (7 bases). V was shortened by 3 bases and J by 0 bases, with 18 bases between the two germline ends. CDR3 length: 17 amino acids. Germline values: CDR1 SGDLS, CDR2 YYNGEE. This CDR3 reads CASSALGGGQYQETQYF. CDR3 bases: TGTGCCAGCAGCGCCCTCGGAGGGGGACAGTACCAAGAGACCCAGTACTTC.

V usage is TRBV23-1 and J usage is TRBJ2-1; D is perhaps TRBD2 (6 bases). TRBV23-1 is reported as an ORF; its role is uncertain. CDR3 length equals 15 residues. Trimming left V 8 bases short and J 4 bases short, with 18 bases between. CDR3 sequence reads: CASDSGREMYNEQFF. As DNA, the CDR3 is TGCGCCAGCGACTCGGGGCGGGAAATGTACAATGAGCAGTTCTTC.

The V and J genes are TRBV10-1 and TRBJ1-1; unclear D gene. Germline V gives CDR1 WNHNN, CDR2 SYGVQD (reference sequence). V lost 4 bases and J 1 base, leaving 7 bases between the germline ends. This CDR3 contains 13 residues. This CDR3 reads CASSGRGNTEAFF. The DNA of the CDR3 is TGCGCCAGCAGTGGACGAGGGAACACTGAAGCTTTCTTT.

A few counts support this clone. The chain combines TRBV11-2 with TRBJ1-4, with D maybe TRBD1 (5 bases). Germline CDR1 SGHAT, CDR2 FQNNGV. This CDR3 contains 16 residues. The V end lost 0 bases, the J end lost 4 bases, and 12 bases lay between the germline ends. The CDR3 coding sequence is TGTGCCAGCAGCTTAGATCCGACAGCCATTAATGAAAAACTGTTTTTT. Protein product: CASSLDPTAINEKLFF.

V and J are TRBV19 and TRBJ2-5; 9 nucleotides align to TRBD2. Germline V lookup: CDR1 LNHDA, CDR2 SQIVND (reference sequence). There are 16 residues in the CDR3. Germline trimming cut 4 bases from V and 0 bases from J; bases unmatched to any gene: 6. The CDR3 nucleotides read TGTGCCAGTAGTACAACGGGACTAGCAAACCAAGAGACCCAGTACTTC. Translated: CASSTTGLANQETQYF.

This clone came up a few times. This chain links TRBV27 with TRBJ1-5; 8 bases align to TRBD1. V lost 2 bases and J lost 2; bases outside the gene matches: 5. Germline CDR1 reads MNHEY; CDR2 reads SMNVEV (reference sequence). This CDR3 is 16 amino acids long. The CDR3 sequence: CASSLRVTGGNQPQHF. Here the CDR3 DNA reads TGTGCCAGCAGTTTAAGAGTGACAGGGGGCAATCAGCCCCAGCATTTT.

This chain uses TRBV28 with TRBJ2-3; a weak D match, TRBD1 (5 bases). The CDR3 spans 16 residues. Per the germline V gene, CDR1 is MDHEN and CDR2 is SYDVKM. The V end lost 3 bases, the J end lost 0 bases, and 13 bases lay between the germline ends. The CDR3 DNA sequence: TGTGCCAGCAGTTTTGTCTTACCAGGGAGCACAGATACGCAGTATTTT. Its protein product is CASSFVLPGSTDTQYF.

V usage is TRBV27 and J usage is TRBJ1-1; D is possibly TRBD1 (5 bases). The CDR3 covers 15 residues. Germline assignment: CDR1 MNHEY and CDR2 SMNVEV (reference sequence). V shed 6 bases and J shed 5 bases, with 19 bases lying between them. The CDR3 nucleotides are TGTGCCAGCAGCAAGCCTGGATGGGGGGAAACTGAAGCTTTCTTT. Protein sequence: CASSKPGWGETEAFF.